The clone carrying this TCR beta chain was seen a single time. Naive CD8 cells, CD45RO-negative and positively selected for CCR7, excluded terminally differentiated effector memory CD45RA+ cells. The source of the sample is a study of shared clonotypes between healthy human individuals. Overall study: The composition of the donors was a couple of women and a few men aged 18 to 49.

Germline CDR1 MDHEN, CDR2 SYDVKM. Trimming removed 5 bases at V and 4 bases at J, with 12 bases between. The CDR3 sequence is 14 residues long. Produced via immunoSEQ multiplex PCR; TCRdb's table is partial and in-frame only. There are roughly 2,000,000 clones in the sample; approximately 92% occur only once, and less than 2% lies in the top ten. The clonotype was recovered from a young man in good health. Some clones in this sample may be carry-over from other donors' samples. The chain is built from TRBV28 and TRBJ1-3; D is unresolved. Material: naive CD8+ T cells from PBMCs. CDR3 nucleotide sequence: TGTGCCAGCAGTCCCCCCAGTACCGGAAACACCATATATTTT. Translating it yields CASSPPSTGNTIYF.